This T cell receptor beta chain was captured in a study of a mutant IDH1 vaccine in newly diagnosed glioma. Clones were read by immunoSEQ multiplex PCR, and TCRdb kept only the in-frame ones, dropping some. The sample carries roughly 40,000 clones, roughly nine tenths recorded once. Specified time point: week 5, during vaccination. The content of each vaccine dose was 300 ug of mutant IDH1 20-mer peptide, and topical imiquimod accompanied it. Comments on this clone: What it binds is not known.

The CDR3 is 15 amino acids. Germline values: CDR1 SGHKS, CDR2 YYEKEE (reference sequence). The V end lost 4 bases, the J end lost 3 bases, and 13 bases lay between the germline ends. The source material was PBMCs, sampled from a glioma patient whose treatment included an IDH1 peptide vaccine. V gene TRBV5-5 combines with J gene TRBJ1-4, with D tentatively TRBD1 (5 bases). This clonotype originated in a man in his forties or fifties with glioma. CDR3 region: CASSPAGTANEKLFF. The CDR3 nucleotides are TGTGCCAGCAGCCCGGCAGGGACGGCTAATGAAAAACTGTTTTTT.